A selection of T cell receptor beta chains follows, all from one sample in a study of blood T cell repertoires in COVID-19. Profiling relied on immunoSEQ multiplex PCR, and the TCRdb table lists in-frame clones only, not all of them. The top ten clones hold 3% of a sample with about 220,000 clones, about four fifths of them seen once. The sample comprised peripheral blood. The receptor source for this set is a woman in her 30s who had recovered from COVID-19. Each CDR3 is given with its conserved first and last residue. The D gene is left open where the match is weak. A clone size is listed for some rows: how often the clone was seen (once, few, many), or a class if it is expanded.

clone size	D gene	V gene	J gene	CDR3 protein	CDR3 DNA
NA	TRBD2	TRBV9	TRBJ2-1	CASSVGGTSGNNEQFF	TGTGCCAGCAGCGTAGGAGGGACTAGCGGGAACAATGAGCAGTTCTTC
NA	TRBD1	TRBV6-6	TRBJ1-2	CASSSGDRGDYGYTF	TGTGCCAGCAGTTCTGGGGACAGGGGGGACTATGGCTACACCTTC
NA	NA	TRBV7-3	TRBJ2-2	CASSPEFPGELFF	TGTGCCAGCAGCCCCGAGTTCCCGGGGGAGCTGTTTTTT
NA	TRBD2	TRBV5-4	TRBJ2-1	CASSSKPGTSEKGQFF	TGTGCCAGCAGCTCCAAACCCGGGACTAGCGAGAAGGGGCAGTTCTTC
NA	NA	TRBV14	TRBJ2-1	CASSQRTGFYNEQFF	TGTGCCAGCAGCCAACGGACTGGATTCTACAATGAGCAGTTCTTC
NA	NA	TRBV19	TRBJ2-1	CASSNIERSYNEQFF	TGTGCCAGTAGTAACATAGAGCGCTCCTACAATGAGCAGTTCTTC
NA	TRBD1	TRBV3-1/TRBV3-2	TRBJ1-1	CASSHRGNNEAFF	TGTGCCAGCAGCCACAGGGGGAATAATGAAGCTTTCTTT
NA	TRBD1	TRBV28	TRBJ1-4	CASSPWTGTNEKLFF	TGTGCCAGCAGCCCCTGGACAGGGACGAACGAAAAACTGTTTTTT
few	NA	TRBV3-1/TRBV3-2	TRBJ2-3	CASSQEVGDSSTDTQYF	TGTGCCAGCAGCCAAGAGGTCGGGGATTCTAGCACAGATACGCAGTATTTT
NA	NA	TRBV3-1/TRBV3-2	TRBJ2-1	CASSQEVQKTGNEQFF	TGTGCCAGCAGCCAAGAGGTCCAAAAAACGGGCAATGAGCAGTTCTTC
NA	NA	TRBV5-6	TRBJ2-3	CASSLLFAADTQYF	TGTGCCAGCAGCCTCCTTTTTGCTGCGGATACGCAGTATTTT
NA	NA	TRBV28	TRBJ2-3	CASSSRETSITDTQYF	TGTGCCAGCAGTTCCCGGGAGACATCAATAACAGATACGCAGTATTTT
NA	NA	TRBV29-1	TRBJ1-2	CSVEDQGYYGYTF	TGCAGCGTTGAAGATCAGGGATACTATGGCTACACCTTC
NA	NA	TRBV6-1	TRBJ2-5	CASISTGQETQYF	TGTGCCAGCATTTCGACAGGACAAGAGACCCAGTACTTC
NA	NA	TRBV24-1	TRBJ1-2	CATSAVNYGYTF	TGTGCCACCAGTGCGGTGAACTATGGCTACACCTTC
NA	TRBD2	TRBV30	TRBJ2-2	CAWLRLAGGDTGELFF	TGTGCCTGGTTACGGCTAGCGGGAGGAGATACCGGGGAGCTGTTTTTT
once	NA	TRBV10-1	TRBJ2-2	CASSPQLNTGELFF	TGCGCCAGCAGTCCACAGCTTAACACCGGGGAGCTGTTTTTT
NA	NA	TRBV24-1	TRBJ1-2	CATSAAGYEGYTF	TGTGCCACCAGTGCGGCAGGGTATGAAGGCTACACCTTC
NA	NA	TRBV14	TRBJ1-5	CASSINSNQPQHF	TGTGCCAGCAGCATTAATAGCAATCAGCCCCAGCATTTT
NA	TRBD1	TRBV28	TRBJ1-5	CASSLGDRVPRSNQPQHF	TGTGCCAGCAGTTTGGGGGACAGGGTCCCAAGAAGCAATCAGCCCCAGCATTTT
NA	TRBD1	TRBV25-1	TRBJ1-3	CATATGVGNTIYF	TGTGCCACCGCGACAGGGGTTGGAAACACCATATATTTT
NA	NA	TRBV7-9	TRBJ2-1	CASSLSGRSGVYNEQFF	TGTGCCAGCAGCTTAAGTGGTAGGTCGGGGGTCTACAATGAGCAGTTCTTC
NA	NA	TRBV6-6	TRBJ2-7	CASSYGDTAGEQYF	TGTGCCAGCAGTTACGGGGACACGGCAGGCGAGCAGTACTTC
NA	NA	TRBV28	TRBJ2-6	CASSPRGIIGANVLTF	TGTGCCAGCAGCCCCAGGGGTATAATAGGGGCCAACGTCCTGACTTTC
NA	TRBD2	TRBV11-2	TRBJ2-7	CASSQWETSGRVGPLEQYF	TGTGCCAGCAGCCAGTGGGAGACTAGCGGGAGAGTGGGCCCTCTCGAGCAGTACTTC
NA	NA	TRBV6-5	TRBJ1-2	CATSGVAYGYTF	TGTGCCACCTCCGGGGTCGCCTATGGCTACACCTTC
NA	TRBD2	TRBV11-3	TRBJ2-1	CASSPGTSGSDEQFF	TGTGCCAGCAGTCCTGGGACTAGCGGGAGCGATGAGCAGTTCTTC
NA	NA	TRBV29-1	TRBJ2-3	CSVEGAQGDTQYF	TGCAGCGTTGAAGGAGCACAGGGAGATACGCAGTATTTT
NA	NA	TRBV4-1	TRBJ1-2	CASSQDGPGRYGYTF	TGCGCCAGCAGCCAAGATGGTCCAGGGCGGTATGGCTACACCTTC
NA	TRBD1	TRBV9	TRBJ2-7	CASSAPGTGFYEQYF	TGTGCCAGCAGCGCCCCCGGGACAGGGTTCTACGAGCAGTACTTC
NA	NA	TRBV27	TRBJ2-7	CASSFRGEFAYEQYF	TGTGCCAGCAGTTTCAGGGGGGAATTCGCCTACGAGCAGTACTTC
once	NA	TRBV5-1	TRBJ1-4	CASSSETTNEKLFF	TGCGCCAGCAGCTCAGAAACAACTAATGAAAAACTGTTTTTT